This T cell receptor beta chain was captured in a study of vaccination and CD4 T cells after COVID-19. The Oncomine TCR Beta short-read assay was applied to DNA of cultured CD4+ T cells. Once CD4+ T cells had been cultured, genomic DNA was extracted from them. TCRdb re-analysed the PCR reads in MiXCR, keeping a single row per CDR3 protein. Of roughly 16,000 distinct CDR3 sequences listed, around 40% are singletons. Details on this clonotype: Its antigen is undetermined.

Germline values: CDR1 MNHNS, CDR2 SASEGT. There are 15 residues in the CDR3. The V segment lost 5 bases and the J segment 5 bases; nucleotides outside the gene matches: 9. Treatment meaning: approximately nine-day PBMC culture with coronavirus spike peptide pools or control peptides (ViraFEST assay). This chain uses TRBV6-1 with TRBJ2-1; TRBD2 matches 7 bases. The clonotype originates from a human donor who had recovered from COVID-19. Sequenced input: CD4+ T cells from blood, cultured in vitro. The DNA of the CDR3 is TGTGCCAGCAGTCGGACTAGTTTTATCGACAATGAGCAGTTCTTC. Translation gives CASSRTSFIDNEQFF.